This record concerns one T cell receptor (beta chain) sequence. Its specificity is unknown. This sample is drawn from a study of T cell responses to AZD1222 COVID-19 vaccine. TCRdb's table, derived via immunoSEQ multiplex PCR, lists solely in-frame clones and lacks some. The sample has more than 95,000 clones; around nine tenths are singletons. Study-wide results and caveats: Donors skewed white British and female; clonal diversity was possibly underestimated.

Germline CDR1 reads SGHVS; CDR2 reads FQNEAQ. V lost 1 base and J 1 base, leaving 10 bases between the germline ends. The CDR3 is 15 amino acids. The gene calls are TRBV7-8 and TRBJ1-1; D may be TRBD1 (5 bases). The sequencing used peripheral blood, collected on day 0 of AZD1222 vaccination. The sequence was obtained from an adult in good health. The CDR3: CASSLGGAANTEAFF. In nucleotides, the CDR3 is TGTGCCAGCAGCTTAGGGGGCGCGGCGAACACTGAAGCTTTCTTT.